This T cell receptor (beta chain) is from a study of shared clonotypes between healthy human individuals. TCRdb's copy holds only in-frame clones and misses some; the assay was immunoSEQ multiplex PCR. The sample yields 2 million to 2.5 million clones, approximately 95% seen once. Looked up from germline, CDR1 is LGHNA and CDR2 is YSLEER. The CDR3 consists of 17 residues. With 0 bases removed from V and 4 bases from J, the gap between germline ends came to 18 bases. The sequenced material came from naive CD4+ T cells from PBMCs. Subset in this sample: CD45RA+ positively selected. The chain uses TRBV4-3 and TRBJ1-2; D gene unclear. The TCR was taken from a man between 18 and 35 years old in good health. Some clones in this sample may be carry-over from other donors' samples. The CDR3 protein is CASSQDGSVPGVYGYTF. The DNA of the CDR3 is TGCGCCAGCAGCCAAGACGGCAGTGTCCCCGGGGTCTATGGCTACACCTTC.